This T cell receptor beta chain was sequenced during a study of human T cells and chemical hapten exposure (dated by TCRdb to about 2021). Some background on the complete study: For sensitization, 2% DPC in acetone was applied to a 2 cm by 2 cm area of upper inner arm skin. Patients additionally received weekly therapeutic DPC doses to the scalp throughout the roughly 26-week study period. Patch testing on the upper back used Finn chambers containing 0.01% DPC, with scoring done after 6 days according to International Contact Dermatitis Research Group standards. The mostly female patient cohort included alopecia areata with under or over 50% scalp involvement, alopecia totalis and alopecia universalis. The libraries were sequenced as a pool, and the TCR yield per sample differed mostly because of small variations in library volumes within the pool. The study tracked peripheral blood TCR repertoire changes in vivo during primary and secondary sensitization to the hapten diphenylcyclopropenone (DPC) in alopecia patients. Blood was sampled from patients pre-sensitization (week 0) and at 2, 6 and about 24 weeks after DPC sensitization. Blood for TCR sequencing was provided by twenty-nine alopecia patients at one to four time points (pre-sensitization, 2, 6 and 24 weeks). Results and caveats for the whole study, not just this receptor: DPC sensitization did not change how many TCRs were above 1 in 1000 frequency, and no evidence was found of alterations in global repertoire structure. Because all patients had alopecia, a presumed autoimmune disease, the immune response of the patients might differ from that of healthy individuals. Expanded TCRs formed significantly more large CDR3 similarity clusters than pre-sensitization or healthy control sets, consistent with antigen-driven responses. The number of PT1 expanded TCRs positively correlated with patch test score, significant at thresholds 8, 16 and 32 but not 4. Repeated subsampling changed both the strength of the expansion versus patch-test correlation and the threshold at which the correlation became significant.

The sample's treatment or condition label, decoded: therapeutic diphenylcyclopropenone sensitization with weekly scalp DPC. At each patch-test visit, blood was drawn before the patch test was applied. Patients were considered eligible if aged 18 to 70, diagnosed with alopecia and deemed suitable for DPC therapy, and patients were excluded if pregnant. Total RNA was extracted from unfractionated whole blood collected in Tempus Blood RNA tubes. The V end loses 3 bases and the J end loses 6 bases, and a stretch of 12 bases separates them. The CDR3 sequence holds 12 residues, the cysteine and phenylalanine included. Only the CDR3 part of the read is kept: 36 bases, read in frame from the first base. The germline V gene encodes CDR1 SQVTM and CDR2 ANQGSEA. During library preparation, unique molecular identifiers were attached to individual cDNA molecules so that TCRs could be counted in a quantitative, reproducible way. Both TCR alpha and TCR beta chains were sequenced from each blood RNA sample. The authors processed their data as follows. A median of around 100,000 TCRs per sample was observed, with a range of about 20,000 to 700,000. V, J and CDR3 annotation of the TCR reads was carried out using the Decombinator software suite. To make PS versus PT1 abundance plots, every sample was subsampled to the same number of TCRs (28,000). Expanded TCRs were defined as absent before sensitization and observed at least eight times at the 2-week time point. The raw public data were reprocessed by TCRdb itself: fastp quality trimming at Q25, MiXCR clonotype calling, in-frame beta chains only. CDR3 protein duplicates are merged, each entry listing the most common genes and DNA. TCRdb, rather than the study authors, made the V and J calls. In this sample the table shows about 5,300 distinct CDR3 sequences, 55% of which occur a single time. The ten largest clones take up roughly 3.9% of the sample.

Turning to this clonotype: Its antigen is unknown. Per-base quality was not reported, and no clone a single base away is much larger than it.

The clonotype originates from an adult with alopecia areata. Some clones in this sample may be carry-over from other donors' samples. This table probably holds off-target reads from a library built for another chain. This receptor chain uses TRBV29-1 and TRBJ2-7, with the D gene not clear enough to name. This sample comprised whole blood, obtained before DPC sensitization or 2, 6, or about 24 weeks after (not recorded which). The nucleotide sequence reads as follows: TGCAGCGTTGATTCCCGGACCGGCGAGCAGTACTTC. The encoded protein is CSVDSRTGEQYF.